This TCR beta chain appears in the sequencing data of a study of CD8 T cells in Susac syndrome (dated by TCRdb to between 2018 and 2021). Background for the entire study: Among the sequenced Susac syndrome patients, six had clinically active disease and eight or nine were in clinical remission. The clonality of the CD8+ T cell repertoire was compared across over 10 healthy donors, around 14 Susac syndrome patients and about 15 multiple sclerosis patients. At blood withdrawal, Susac syndrome patients were either therapy-naive, taking corticosteroids (in some cases with IVIg as well), or taking IVIg alone. The study used repertoire sequencing to test whether antigen drove CD8+ T cell activation and differentiation in Susac syndrome.

Overall study results and their limits: The number of individuals in the TCR sequencing and HLA analysis was acknowledged as relatively small. Susac syndrome CD8+ repertoires showed clonal expansion, highest in CD8+ TEMRA cells and greater in clinically active than remitting patients. Approximately 17 and five Susac-specific public clones were found in the total CD8+ and CD8+ TEMRA repertoires, respectively.

Peripheral blood CD8+ and CD4+ T cells from healthy donors, Susac syndrome patients and multiple sclerosis patients were profiled by high-throughput TCR beta sequencing. Susac syndrome patients met recently defined diagnostic criteria for definite or probable disease. CD8+ TEMRA cells were enriched by FACS, while bulk CD8+ and CD4+ T cells were purified by magnetic negative isolation. Blood was drawn into EDTA tubes, processed within 24 hours, and PBMCs were isolated by density gradient centrifugation. PBMCs destined for TCR sequencing were cryopreserved in liquid nitrogen and later thawed in a 37 °C water bath. A purity of at least 90% was achieved for sorted or isolated CD4+, CD8+ and CD8+ TEMRA cells. RNA was extracted using the RNeasy kit, and roughly 0.5 to 1 microgram was reverse transcribed with random hexamers. TCR beta CDR3 regions were amplified with the immunoSEQ multiplex PCR assay covering 54 Vbeta and 13 Jbeta segments. PCR amplification bias was corrected using a synthetic template baseline for primer optimization and computational correction. For the original study's pipeline: Reads were annotated to V, D and J genes according to IMGT and were analyzed with immunoSEQ Analyzer, with only productive sequences retained. To calculate clonality, Shannon entropy was normalized by log2 of the number of productive unique sequences and then subtracted from one. For each patient and control, public and private clones were evaluated within the 100 most prevalent clones. Clones were defined as Susac-specific if absent from the healthy and MS cohorts, from 1052 published viral clones and from other ImmuneACCESS disease sequences. TCRdb reprocessing: public reads trimmed at Q25 with fastp, clones called with MiXCR, in-frame beta chains kept. Rows merge per CDR3 protein into single entries with the most common DNA and genes. TCRdb assigned the V and J calls; the authors' analysis was not used. This sample has around 150,000 distinct CDR3 sequences in its table, and just under 95% of those were observed once. Over 0.15% of the sample comes from the top ten.

In the case of this clonotype: Its cognate antigen has yet to be identified. The sample holds no much larger clone one base away, and base qualities are not on file.

The germline V gene gives CDR1 as SGHAT and CDR2 as FQNNGV. V is pared back by 11 bases and J by 0 bases, with 14 bases lying between the germline termini. The CDR3, from cysteine to phenylalanine, totals 13 residues. The DNA shown is the 39-base CDR3, in frame from base 1. This receptor was obtained from a human donor with Susac syndrome. Recombination connected TRBV11-2 to TRBJ2-7, with the D call tentatively TRBD1 or TRBD2, each fitting 5 bases. The source material was CD8+ T cells from PBMCs. The DNA is as follows: TGTGCCGCCGGGGACGGACACTCCTACGAGCAGTACTTC. It encodes CAAGDGHSYEQYF.